This TCR beta chain was documented in a study of OX40 agonist ivuxolimab in advanced cancers. Study-level results: Doses of 0.1 to 3.0 mg/kg were accompanied by clonal expansion of CD4+ and CD8+ blood T cells by week 6. CD8+ T cells showed, on average, more clonal expansion than CD4+ cells.

TCRdb keeps only in-frame clones here, not all; method: immunoSEQ multiplex PCR. The table lists 30,000 to 35,000 clones, roughly 80% of them singletons. This CDR3 is 14 amino acids long. CDR1 SGHAT and CDR2 FQNNGV come from the germline V gene. Unmatched junction bases numbered 1, after V lost 4 bases and J lost 4 bases. In regard to this clone: Its target is unknown.

The sample was CD4+ or CD8+ T cells sorted from blood, taken in a trial of the OX40 agonist ivuxolimab. The clonotype was recovered from an adult with an advanced solid tumor such as melanoma, head and neck, liver or kidney cancer. V is TRBV11-2 and J is TRBJ2-1; 10 bases agree with TRBD2. The CDR3 sequence is CASSWTSGYNEQFF. The CDR3, as DNA: TGTGCCAGCAGCTGGACTAGCGGTTACAATGAGCAGTTCTTC. Together with reference TRBV11-2 and TRBJ2-1, the CDR3 gives the full variable domain: EAGVAQSPRYKIIEKRQSVAFWCNPISGHATLYWYQQILGQGPKLLIQFQNNGVVDDSQLPKDRFSAERLKGVDSTLKIQPAKLEDSAVYLCASSWTSGYNEQFFGPGTRLTVL.